The 18 T cell receptor beta chains below come from one sample, sequenced in a study of CD8 T cells in Susac syndrome. Reverse transcription of 0.5 to 1 ug RNA was performed with random hexamers. TCRdb re-analysed the immunoSEQ multiplex PCR reads in MiXCR, keeping a single row per CDR3 protein. Seen here are some 450,000 distinct CDR3 sequences, around 83% observed once, and the top ten hold around 0.12%. Sample: CD8+ T cells from PBMCs. These receptor sequences come from a human donor with multiple sclerosis.

The genes are TRBV4-1 and TRBJ2-7; D is undetermined. Germline V CDR1 and CDR2: MGHRA, YSYEKL. The CDR3 is made up of 15 amino acids. V lost 4 bases and J lost 0, with 13 bases in between. The chain's CDR3 is CASSRGDTASYEQYF. CDR3 coding DNA: TGCGCCAGCAGCCGAGGCGACACTGCCTCCTACGAGCAGTACTTC.

A single count supports this clonotype. The chain links TRBV20-1 to TRBJ2-5, with TRBD1 as a possible D gene (5 bases). Germline-derived CDR1 and CDR2 are DFQATT and SNEGSKA (reference sequence). The CDR3 consists of 14 residues. Trimming shortened V by 6 bases and J by 5 bases, and 19 bases separated the two germline ends. CDR3 protein: CSAPGPPVGETQYF. The CDR3 nucleotides are TGCAGTGCCCCAGGGCCTCCGGTTGGGGAGACCCAGTACTTC.

The chain has TRBV6-1 and TRBJ1-1, with 8 nucleotides matching TRBD1. Germline lookup yields CDR1 MNHNS and CDR2 SASEGT. The CDR3 spans 14 residues. Losses at the gene ends were 6 bases for V and 8 bases for J; bases not matched to a gene: 11. CDR3 bases: TGTGCCAGCAGACCACAGGGGGTCCTCTGGGAAGCTTTCTTT. The encoded protein is CASRPQGVLWEAFF.

This clonotype was counted only a few times. This chain links TRBV11-2 with TRBJ2-5; D might be TRBD1 (6 bases). The germline gives CDR1 SGHAT, CDR2 FQNNGV. Trimming shortened V by 5 bases and J by 3 bases, and 10 bases separated the two germline ends. The CDR3 consists of 13 residues. The CDR3 region has the DNA TGTGCCAGCAGCCCCAGGGGAGAAGAGACCCAGTACTTC. Translation gives CASSPRGEETQYF.

The chain is built from TRBV6-5 and TRBJ2-4, with D unclear. V was cut by 4 bases and J by 3 bases, with 10 bases left in between. This CDR3 has 14 amino acids. CDR1 and CDR2 from the germline V gene are MNHEY and SVGAGI. In DNA form, the CDR3 reads TGTGCCAGCAGTTTAACGGATAACAAAAACATTCAGTACTTC. Protein sequence: CASSLTDNKNIQYF.

J is TRBJ2-1 and V is TRBV30; possible D gene TRBD2, 6 bases. Trimming pared 4 bases from V and 8 bases from J, leaving 27 bases between. The CDR3 totals 17 residues. CDR1 is GTSNPN, CDR2 SVGIG, per germline (reference sequence). The chain's CDR3 is CAWTPRVAESLPHEQFF. Here the CDR3 DNA reads TGTGCCTGGACCCCTAGGGTAGCGGAATCCCTCCCCCATGAGCAGTTCTTC.

This chain joins TRBV21-1 and TRBJ2-7. TRBV21-1 is annotated as a pseudogene. This CDR3 has 14 residues. The CDR3 here is CASSKGFGMYEQYF. As DNA, the CDR3 is TGTGCCAGCAGCAAAGGATTTGGGATGTACGAGCAGTACTTC.

About this clonotype: One end of the junction is discordant with germline, which a read error may explain. The CDR3, as DNA: TGTGCCAGCAGCCCCAACCGCCAGCGGGGGTTACAAGAGACCCGGTACTTC. Its protein is CASSPNRQRGLQETRYF. The chain employs TRBV11-2 and TRBJ2-5; 8 bases line up with TRBD2. This CDR3 is built from 17 residues. Germline V gives CDR1 SGHAT, CDR2 FQNNGV.

The genes are TRBV27 and TRBJ2-3, with a weak D call TRBD1 (5 bases). This CDR3 region has 14 residues. CDR1 and CDR2 from the germline V gene are MNHEY and SMNVEV (reference sequence). V lost 6 bases and J 2 bases, leaving 12 bases between the germline ends. CDR3 residues: CASSETAYTDTQYF. The CDR3 DNA follows: TGTGCCAGCAGCGAGACAGCTTACACAGATACGCAGTATTTT.

The chain combines TRBV5-1 with TRBJ2-5; D not certain. This CDR3 has 15 amino acids. The V and J ends lost 0 bases and 0 bases respectively, with 9 bases between them. Germline V gene data show CDR1 as SGHRS and CDR2 as YFSETQ. CDR3 protein: CASSLGELYQETQYF. The CDR3 nucleotides read TGCGCCAGCAGCTTGGGGGAATTGTACCAAGAGACCCAGTACTTC.

The chain carries TRBV5-6 and TRBJ1-2; no clear D gene. V gave up 0 bases and J gave up 0 bases, with 6 bases separating them. Germline lookup yields CDR1 SGHDT and CDR2 YYEEEE. The CDR3 has 14 residues. For the CDR3, the DNA is TGTGCCAGCAGCTTGGACGGCTCTAACTATGGCTACACCTTC. Amino acid sequence: CASSLDGSNYGYTF.

The V and J genes are TRBV19 and TRBJ2-7, with D unresolved. Trimming cost V 1 base and J 4 bases, with 14 bases left between them. The germline V gene encodes CDR1 LNHDA and CDR2 SQIVND (reference sequence). This CDR3 spans 15 amino acids. The CDR3 sequence is CASSIGWGLRYEQYF. In nucleotides, the CDR3 is TGTGCCAGTAGTATAGGGTGGGGTCTCCGGTACGAGCAGTACTTC.

The chain combines TRBV7-9 with TRBJ1-1; D ambiguous. The CDR3 length is 12 residues. V shed 5 bases and J shed 5 bases, with 9 bases lying between them. Germline CDR1 reads SEHNR; CDR2 reads FQNEAQ (reference sequence). CDR3 residues: CASSRMVTEAFF. The CDR3 DNA reads TGTGCCAGCAGCCGGATGGTGACTGAAGCTTTCTTT.

This chain links TRBV10-1 with TRBJ2-7, with a tentative D call TRBD1 (6 bases). This CDR3 has 13 residues. CDR1 WNHNN and CDR2 SYGVQD come from the germline V gene (reference sequence). With 3 bases removed from V and 5 bases from J, the gap between germline ends came to 11 bases. This CDR3 reads CASSETGSHEQYF. The CDR3 region has the DNA TGCGCCAGCAGTGAAACAGGGTCCCACGAGCAGTACTTC.

The chain recombines TRBV2 with TRBJ2-5; 7 bases are shared with TRBD1. Unmatched junction bases numbered 12, after V lost 4 bases and J lost 4 bases. Germline-derived CDR1 and CDR2 are SNHLY and FYNNEI. The CDR3 loop spans 16 amino acids. This chain's CDR3 is CASSARSTGRGETQYF. CDR3 sequence (DNA): TGTGCCAGCAGTGCCCGATCGACAGGGCGAGGAGAGACCCAGTACTTC.

J is TRBJ2-3 and V is TRBV3-1, with TRBD1 matching over 11 bases. The length of the CDR3 is 15 residues. V lost 6 bases and J lost 5; bases outside the gene matches: 7. In germline, CDR1 is LGHDT, CDR2 YNNKEL (reference sequence). The CDR3 sequence is CASRLGQGAKDTQYF. The CDR3 DNA follows: TGTGCCAGCAGACTCGGACAGGGGGCGAAAGATACGCAGTATTTT.

This chain joins TRBV5-1 and TRBJ2-1; 12 bases line up with TRBD2. V dropped 3 bases and J dropped 2; count of bases not matched to a gene: 18. Germline V gene lookup returns CDR1 SGHRS and CDR2 YFSETQ. This CDR3 is 21 amino acids long. The DNA of the CDR3 is TGCGCCAGCAGCTCCAGGGGGGGACTAGCGGGTCAGGGGGCCCCCTACAATGAGCAGTTCTTC. Translation gives CASSSRGGLAGQGAPYNEQFF.

This chain connects TRBV19 to TRBJ1-5; D is possibly TRBD1 (5 bases). Germline-derived CDR1 and CDR2 are LNHDA and SQIVND (reference sequence). The V gene lost 3 bases and the J gene lost 5 bases, with 11 bases spanning the gap. CDR3 size: 14 residues. CDR3 DNA: TGTGCCAGTAGTATGAGGCCGGGGGATCAGCCCCAGCATTTT. This sequence encodes CASSMRPGDQPQHF.